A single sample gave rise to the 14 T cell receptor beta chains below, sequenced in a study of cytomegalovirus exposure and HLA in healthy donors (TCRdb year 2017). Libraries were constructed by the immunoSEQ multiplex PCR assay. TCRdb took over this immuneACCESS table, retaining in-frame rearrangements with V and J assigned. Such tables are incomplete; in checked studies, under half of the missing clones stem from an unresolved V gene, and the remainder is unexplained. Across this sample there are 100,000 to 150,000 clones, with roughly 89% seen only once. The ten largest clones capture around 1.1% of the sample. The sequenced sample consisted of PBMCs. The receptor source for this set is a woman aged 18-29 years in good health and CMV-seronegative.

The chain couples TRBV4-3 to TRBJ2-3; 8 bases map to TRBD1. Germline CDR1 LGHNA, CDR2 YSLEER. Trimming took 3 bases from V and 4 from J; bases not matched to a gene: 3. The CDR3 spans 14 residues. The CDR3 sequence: CASSQGQDADTQYF. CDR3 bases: TGCGCCAGCAGCCAGGGACAGGATGCAGATACGCAGTATTTT.

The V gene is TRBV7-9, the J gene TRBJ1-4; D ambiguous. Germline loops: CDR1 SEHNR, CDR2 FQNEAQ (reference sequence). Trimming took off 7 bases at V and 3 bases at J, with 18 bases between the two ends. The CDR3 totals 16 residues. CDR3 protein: CASKLRFRQSNEKLFF. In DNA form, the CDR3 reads TGTGCCAGCAAACTACGATTTAGGCAGTCTAATGAAAAACTGTTTTTT.

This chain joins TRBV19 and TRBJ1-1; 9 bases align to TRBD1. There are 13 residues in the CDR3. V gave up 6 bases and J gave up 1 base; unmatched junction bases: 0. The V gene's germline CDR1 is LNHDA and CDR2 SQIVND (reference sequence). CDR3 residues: CASRTGGNTEAFF. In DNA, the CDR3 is TGTGCCAGTAGGACAGGGGGGAACACTGAAGCTTTCTTT.

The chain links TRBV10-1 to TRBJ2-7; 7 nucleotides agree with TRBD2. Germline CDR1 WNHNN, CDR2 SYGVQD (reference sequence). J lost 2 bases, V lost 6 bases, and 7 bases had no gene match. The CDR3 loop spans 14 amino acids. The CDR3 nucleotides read TGCGCCAGCAGGACCAGGACTAGAACCTACGAGCAGTACTTC. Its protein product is CASRTRTRTYEQYF.

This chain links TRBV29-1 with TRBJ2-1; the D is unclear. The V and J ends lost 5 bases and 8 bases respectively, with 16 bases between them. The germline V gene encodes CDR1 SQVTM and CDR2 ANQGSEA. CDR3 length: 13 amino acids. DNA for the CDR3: TGCAGCGTTATTATACCCTCTGGAGATGAGCAGTTCTTC. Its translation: CSVIIPSGDEQFF.

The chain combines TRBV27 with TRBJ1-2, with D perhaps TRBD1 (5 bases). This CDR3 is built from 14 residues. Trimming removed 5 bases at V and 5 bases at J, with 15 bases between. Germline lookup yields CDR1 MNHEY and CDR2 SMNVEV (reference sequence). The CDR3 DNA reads TGTGCCAGCAGTCCCCAGGTGGGGGGGTATGGCTACACCTTC. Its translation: CASSPQVGGYGYTF.

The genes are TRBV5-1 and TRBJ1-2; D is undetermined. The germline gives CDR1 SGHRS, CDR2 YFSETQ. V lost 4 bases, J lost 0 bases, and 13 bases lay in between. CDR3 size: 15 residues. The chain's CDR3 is CASSDHSLANYGYTF. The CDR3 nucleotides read TGCGCCAGCAGCGACCATTCTCTAGCTAACTATGGCTACACCTTC.

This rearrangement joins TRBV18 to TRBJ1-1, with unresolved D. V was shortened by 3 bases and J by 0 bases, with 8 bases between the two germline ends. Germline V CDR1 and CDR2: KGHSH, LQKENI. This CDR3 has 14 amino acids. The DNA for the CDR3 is TGTGCCAGCTCACCTATTAATATGAACACTGAAGCTTTCTTT. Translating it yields CASSPINMNTEAFF.

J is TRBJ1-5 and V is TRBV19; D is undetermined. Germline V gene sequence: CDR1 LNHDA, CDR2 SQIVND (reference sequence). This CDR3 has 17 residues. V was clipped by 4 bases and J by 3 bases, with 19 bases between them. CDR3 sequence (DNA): TGTGCCAGTAGTAACTCCTGGTCGAGGCGTACCAATCAGCCCCAGCATTTT. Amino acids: CASSNSWSRRTNQPQHF.

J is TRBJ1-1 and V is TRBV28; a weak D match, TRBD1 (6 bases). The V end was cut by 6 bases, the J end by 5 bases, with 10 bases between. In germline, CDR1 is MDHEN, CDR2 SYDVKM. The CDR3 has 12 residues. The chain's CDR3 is CASRRTGTEAFF. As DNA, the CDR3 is TGTGCCAGCAGACGCACAGGGACTGAAGCTTTCTTT. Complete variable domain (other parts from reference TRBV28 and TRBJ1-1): DVKVTQSSRYLVKRTGEKVFLECVQDMDHENMFWYRQDPGLGLRLIYFSYDVKMKEKGDIPEGYSVSREKKERFSLILESASTNQTSMYLCASRRTGTEAFFGQGTRLTVV.

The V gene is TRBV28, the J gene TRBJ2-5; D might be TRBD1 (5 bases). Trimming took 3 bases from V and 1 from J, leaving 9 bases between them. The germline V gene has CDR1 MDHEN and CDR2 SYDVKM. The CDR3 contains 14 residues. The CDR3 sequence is CASSLMGPQETQYF. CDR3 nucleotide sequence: TGTGCCAGCAGTTTGATGGGGCCCCAAGAGACCCAGTACTTC.

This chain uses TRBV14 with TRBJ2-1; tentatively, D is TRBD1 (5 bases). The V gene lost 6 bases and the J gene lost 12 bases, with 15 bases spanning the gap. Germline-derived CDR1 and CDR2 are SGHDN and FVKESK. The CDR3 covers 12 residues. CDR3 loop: CASSKQGPGQFF. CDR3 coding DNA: TGTGCCAGCAGTAAGCAGGGCCCCGGGCAGTTCTTC.

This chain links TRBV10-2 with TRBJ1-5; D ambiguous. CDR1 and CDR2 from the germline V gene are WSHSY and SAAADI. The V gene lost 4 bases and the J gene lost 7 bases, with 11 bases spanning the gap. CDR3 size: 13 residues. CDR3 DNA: TGCGCCAGCAGTGTTTTAGGCGGGCAGCCCCAGCATTTT. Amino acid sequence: CASSVLGGQPQHF.

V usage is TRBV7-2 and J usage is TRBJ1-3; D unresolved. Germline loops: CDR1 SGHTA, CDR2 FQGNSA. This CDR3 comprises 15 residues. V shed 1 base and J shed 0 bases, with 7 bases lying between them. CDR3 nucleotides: TGTGCCAGCAGCTTAGGTCCGAGCTCTGGAAACACCATATATTTT. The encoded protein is CASSLGPSSGNTIYF.